Listed below are T cell receptor beta chains from one sample, sequenced in a study of cytomegalovirus exposure and HLA in healthy donors. Assay: immunoSEQ multiplex PCR; the TCRdb copy retains only in-frame clones and omits some. The table includes roughly 43,000 clones, about 80% detected once. Material for sequencing was PBMCs. The source of these receptors is a man aged 30 to 39 in good health and CMV-seronegative. The CDR3 runs from the conserved cysteine through the conserved F or W. The order of the fields is J gene, V gene, clone size, D gene, CDR3 length, CDR3 protein, CDR3 DNA. The D gene is left open where the match is weak. The size entry is marked missing in some rows and otherwise reads once, few, many or a size class.

J: TRBJ2-5; V: TRBV4-3; size: .; D: .; length: 13; CDR3: CASSQGQGETQYF; DNA: TGCGCCAGCAGCCAAGGTCAGGGGGAGACCCAGTACTTC
J: TRBJ1-1; V: TRBV6-5; size: few; D: .; length: 13; CDR3: CASALETPKSAFF; DNA: TGTGCCAGCGCGCTGGAGACTCCCAAGTCAGCTTTCTTT
J: TRBJ2-1; V: TRBV5-1; size: .; D: TRBD2; length: 15; CDR3: CASSLASGSLYEQFF; DNA: TGCGCCAGCAGCTTGGCCAGCGGGAGTCTCTATGAGCAGTTCTTC
J: TRBJ2-1; V: TRBV27; size: few; D: TRBD2; length: 16; CDR3: CASSPFASGRAGEQFF; DNA: TGTGCCAGCAGTCCCTTTGCCAGCGGGAGGGCCGGTGAGCAGTTCTTC
J: TRBJ2-5; V: TRBV7-9; size: .; D: TRBD2; length: 15; CDR3: CASSSTGGVSVAQYF; DNA: TGTGCCAGCAGCTCGACTGGGGGGGTTAGTGTAGCCCAGTACTTC
J: TRBJ2-2; V: TRBV19; size: .; D: .; length: 21; CDR3: CASSIPTGSPVFVANTGELFF; DNA: TGTGCCAGTAGTATCCCTACAGGCTCCCCCGTTTTTGTCGCGAACACCGGGGAGCTGTTTTTT
J: TRBJ2-5; V: TRBV25-1; size: .; D: TRBD2; length: 18; CDR3: CASSEYPGRSRGRETQYF; DNA: TGTGCCAGCAGTGAATATCCCGGGAGGAGTCGAGGTCGAGAGACCCAGTACTTC
J: TRBJ1-4; V: TRBV19; size: .; D: TRBD1; length: 15; CDR3: CASSTQDRANEKLFF; DNA: TGTGCCAGTAGTACCCAGGACAGGGCTAATGAAAAACTGTTTTTT
J: TRBJ1-5; V: TRBV12-2; size: .; D: .; length: 19; CDR3: CASRLGIWMGRLKHQPQHF; DNA: TGTGCAAGTCGCTTAGGAATTTGGATGGGCAGATTAAAACATCAGCCCCAGCATTTT
J: TRBJ2-2; V: TRBV6-4; size: .; D: TRBD1; length: 15; CDR3: CASRKGQGDTGELFF; DNA: TGTGCCAGCAGGAAGGGACAGGGGGACACCGGGGAGCTGTTTTTT
J: TRBJ1-1; V: TRBV5-4; size: .; D: TRBD1; length: 15; CDR3: CASSPIDRANTEAFF; DNA: TGTGCCAGCAGCCCTATAGACAGGGCGAACACTGAAGCTTTCTTT
J: TRBJ2-7; V: TRBV7-4; size: .; D: TRBD2; length: 16; CDR3: CASSPNSGRSSYEQYF; DNA: TGTGCCAGCAGCCCAAACAGCGGGAGGAGCTCCTACGAGCAGTACTTC
J: TRBJ2-7; V: TRBV6-5; size: .; D: TRBD2; length: 14; CDR3: CASSVAGAPDEQYF; DNA: TGTGCCAGCAGCGTAGCGGGAGCCCCAGACGAGCAGTACTTC
J: TRBJ1-2; V: TRBV6-6; size: .; D: TRBD1; length: 14; CDR3: CASSLTGGHYGYTF; DNA: TGTGCCAGCAGTCTCACAGGGGGCCACTATGGCTACACCTTC
J: TRBJ2-5; V: TRBV6-5; size: .; D: .; length: 14; CDR3: CASSTRDSGETQYF; DNA: TGTGCCAGCAGTACACGGGACTCTGGGGAGACCCAGTACTTC
J: TRBJ2-2; V: TRBV19; size: .; D: TRBD1; length: 15; CDR3: CASNPGQGMAGELFF; DNA: TGTGCCAGTAACCCAGGACAGGGGATGGCCGGGGAGCTGTTTTTT
J: TRBJ2-5; V: TRBV7-2; size: .; D: TRBD2; length: 17; CDR3: CASSLRLTSGSGETQYF; DNA: TGTGCCAGCAGCTTAAGACTTACCAGCGGGAGCGGGGAGACCCAGTACTTC